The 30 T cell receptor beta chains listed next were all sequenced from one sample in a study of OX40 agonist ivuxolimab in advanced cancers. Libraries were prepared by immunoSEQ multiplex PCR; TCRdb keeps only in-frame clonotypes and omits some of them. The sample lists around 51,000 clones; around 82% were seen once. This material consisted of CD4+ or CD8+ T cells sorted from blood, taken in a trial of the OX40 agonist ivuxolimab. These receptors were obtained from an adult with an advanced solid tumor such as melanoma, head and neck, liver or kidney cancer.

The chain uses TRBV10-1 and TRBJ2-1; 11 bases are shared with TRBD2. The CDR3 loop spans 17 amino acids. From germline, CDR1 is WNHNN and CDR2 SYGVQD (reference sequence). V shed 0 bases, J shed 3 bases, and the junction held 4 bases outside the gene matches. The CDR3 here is CASSESTLAGGYNEQFF. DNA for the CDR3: TGCGCCAGCAGTGAGTCGACTCTAGCGGGAGGCTACAATGAGCAGTTCTTC.

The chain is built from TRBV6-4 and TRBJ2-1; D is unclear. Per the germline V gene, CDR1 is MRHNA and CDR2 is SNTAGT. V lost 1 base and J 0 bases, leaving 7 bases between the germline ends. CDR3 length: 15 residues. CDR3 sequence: CASSDYASSYNEQFF. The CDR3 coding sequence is TGTGCCAGCAGTGACTACGCTAGCTCCTACAATGAGCAGTTCTTC.

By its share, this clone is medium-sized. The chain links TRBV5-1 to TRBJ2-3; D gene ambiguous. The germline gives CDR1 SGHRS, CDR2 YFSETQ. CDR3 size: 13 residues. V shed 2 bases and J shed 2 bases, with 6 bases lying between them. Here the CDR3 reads CASSFEYTDTQYF. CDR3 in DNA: TGCGCCAGCAGCTTTGAGTACACAGATACGCAGTATTTT.

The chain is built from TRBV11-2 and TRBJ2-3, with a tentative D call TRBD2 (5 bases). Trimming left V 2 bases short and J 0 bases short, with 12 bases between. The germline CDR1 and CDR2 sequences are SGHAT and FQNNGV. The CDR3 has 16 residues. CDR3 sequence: CASSLRTSVSTDTQYF. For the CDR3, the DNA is TGTGCCAGCAGCTTACGTACTAGTGTTAGCACAGATACGCAGTATTTT.

The CDR3 sequence: CASSQQFPNLGETQYF. For the CDR3, the DNA is TGCGCCAGCAGCCAACAATTCCCAAATCTAGGAGAGACCCAGTACTTC. The chain is built from TRBV4-1 and TRBJ2-5; no clear D gene. Trimming removed 2 bases at V and 4 bases at J, with 17 bases between. The CDR3 is 16 residues long. Per the germline V gene, CDR1 is MGHRA and CDR2 is YSYEKL.

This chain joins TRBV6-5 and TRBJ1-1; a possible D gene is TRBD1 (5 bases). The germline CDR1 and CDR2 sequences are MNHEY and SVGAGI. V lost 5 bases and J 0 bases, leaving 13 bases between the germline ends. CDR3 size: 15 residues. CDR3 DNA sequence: TGTGCCAGCAGTGCCATACAGGCCATGAACACTGAAGCTTTCTTT. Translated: CASSAIQAMNTEAFF.

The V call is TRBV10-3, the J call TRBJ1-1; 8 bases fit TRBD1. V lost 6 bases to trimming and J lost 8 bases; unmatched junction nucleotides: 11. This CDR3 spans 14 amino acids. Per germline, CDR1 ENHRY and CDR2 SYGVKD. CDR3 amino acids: CAISQGAVTAEAFF. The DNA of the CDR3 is TGTGCCATCAGCCAGGGGGCAGTAACCGCCGAAGCTTTCTTT.

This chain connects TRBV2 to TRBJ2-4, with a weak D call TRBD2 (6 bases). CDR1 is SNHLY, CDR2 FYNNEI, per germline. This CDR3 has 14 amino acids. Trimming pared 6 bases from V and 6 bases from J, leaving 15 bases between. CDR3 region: CASSDRGTLNIQYF. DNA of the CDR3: TGTGCCAGCAGCGACCGTGGGACTTTAAACATTCAGTACTTC.

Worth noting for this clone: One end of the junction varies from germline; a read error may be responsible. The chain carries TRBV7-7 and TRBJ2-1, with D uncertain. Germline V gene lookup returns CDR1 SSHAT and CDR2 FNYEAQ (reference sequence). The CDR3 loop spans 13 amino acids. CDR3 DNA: TGTGCTAGCAGCTTCCGTTCCATGGGTGAGCAGTTCTTC. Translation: CASSFRSMGEQFF.

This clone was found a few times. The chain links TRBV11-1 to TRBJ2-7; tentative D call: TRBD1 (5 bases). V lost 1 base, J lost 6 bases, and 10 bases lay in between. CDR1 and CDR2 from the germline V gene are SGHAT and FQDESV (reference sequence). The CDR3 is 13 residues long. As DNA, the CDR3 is TGTGCCAGCAGCTTAGAGTTCCAGGGCGAGCAGTACTTC. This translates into CASSLEFQGEQYF.

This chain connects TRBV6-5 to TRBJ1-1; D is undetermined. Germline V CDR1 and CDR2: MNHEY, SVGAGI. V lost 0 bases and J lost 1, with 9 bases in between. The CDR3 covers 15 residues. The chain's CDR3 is CASSYSTFPNTEAFF. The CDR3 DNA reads TGTGCCAGCAGTTACTCGACCTTCCCGAACACTGAAGCTTTCTTT.

The CDR3 sequence: CASGRQGWNEQFF. Here the CDR3 DNA reads TGTGCCAGCGGGAGACAGGGTTGGAATGAGCAGTTCTTC. V and J are TRBV27 and TRBJ2-1; 7 nucleotides agree with TRBD1. The CDR3 is made up of 13 amino acids. Trimming removed 8 bases from V and 7 bases from J; junction bases left unmatched: 8. From germline, CDR1 is MNHEY and CDR2 SMNVEV (reference sequence).

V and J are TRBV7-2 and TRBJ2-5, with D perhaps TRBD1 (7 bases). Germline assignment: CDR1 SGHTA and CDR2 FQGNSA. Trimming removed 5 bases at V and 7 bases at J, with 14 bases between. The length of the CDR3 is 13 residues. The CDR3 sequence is CASSRRQGGTQYF. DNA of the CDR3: TGTGCCAGCAGCCGAAGACAGGGAGGGACCCAGTACTTC.

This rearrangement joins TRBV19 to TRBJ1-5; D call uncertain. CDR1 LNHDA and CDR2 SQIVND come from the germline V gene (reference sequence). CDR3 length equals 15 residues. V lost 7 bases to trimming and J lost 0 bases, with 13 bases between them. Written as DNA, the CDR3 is TGTGCCAGTAAAGGCAGGATGAATAGCAATCAGCCCCAGCATTTT. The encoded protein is CASKGRMNSNQPQHF.

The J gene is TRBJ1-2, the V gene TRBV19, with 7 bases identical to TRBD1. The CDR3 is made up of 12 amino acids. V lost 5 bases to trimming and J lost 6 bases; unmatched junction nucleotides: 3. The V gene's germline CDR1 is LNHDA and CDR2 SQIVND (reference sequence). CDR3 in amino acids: CASSLQGNGYTF. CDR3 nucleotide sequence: TGTGCCAGTAGTTTACAGGGGAATGGCTACACCTTC.

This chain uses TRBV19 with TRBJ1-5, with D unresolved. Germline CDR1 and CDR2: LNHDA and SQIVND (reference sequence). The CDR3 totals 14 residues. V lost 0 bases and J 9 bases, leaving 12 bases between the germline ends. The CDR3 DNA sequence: TGTGCCAGTAGTATAGATCGCGGTATCAGGCCCCAGCATTTT. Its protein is CASSIDRGIRPQHF.

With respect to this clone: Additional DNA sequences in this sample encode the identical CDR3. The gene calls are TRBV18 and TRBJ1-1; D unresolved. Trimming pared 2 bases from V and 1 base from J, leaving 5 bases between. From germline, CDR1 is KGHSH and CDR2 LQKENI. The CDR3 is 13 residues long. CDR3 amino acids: CASSPSGNTEAFF. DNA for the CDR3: TGTGCCAGCTCACCATCCGGGAACACTGAAGCTTTCTTT.

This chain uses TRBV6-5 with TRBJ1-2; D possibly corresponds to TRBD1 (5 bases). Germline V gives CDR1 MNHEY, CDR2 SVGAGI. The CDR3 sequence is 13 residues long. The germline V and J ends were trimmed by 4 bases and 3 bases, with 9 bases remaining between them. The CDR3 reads CASSSPRDYGYTF. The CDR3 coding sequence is TGTGCCAGCAGTTCACCCAGGGACTATGGCTACACCTTC.

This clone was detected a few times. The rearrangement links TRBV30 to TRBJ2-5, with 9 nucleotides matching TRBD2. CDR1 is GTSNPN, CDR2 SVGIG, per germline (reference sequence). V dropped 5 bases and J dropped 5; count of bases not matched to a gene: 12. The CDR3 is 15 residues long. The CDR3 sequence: CAWGKRGTSKETQYF. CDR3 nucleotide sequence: TGTGCCTGGGGCAAACGTGGGACTAGCAAGGAGACCCAGTACTTC.

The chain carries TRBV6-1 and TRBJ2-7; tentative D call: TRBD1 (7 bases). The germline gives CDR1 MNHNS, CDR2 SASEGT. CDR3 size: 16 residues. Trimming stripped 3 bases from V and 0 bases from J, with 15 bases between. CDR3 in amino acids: CASSEAGTAGSYEQYF. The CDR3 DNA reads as TGTGCCAGCAGTGAGGCCGGGACAGCGGGCTCCTACGAGCAGTACTTC.

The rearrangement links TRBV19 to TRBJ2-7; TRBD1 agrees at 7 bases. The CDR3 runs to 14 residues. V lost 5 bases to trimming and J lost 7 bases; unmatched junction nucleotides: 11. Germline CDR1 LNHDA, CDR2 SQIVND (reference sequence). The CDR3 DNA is TGTGCCAGTAGTCATACAGGGGCCGAGGGGGAGCAGTACTTC. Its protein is CASSHTGAEGEQYF.

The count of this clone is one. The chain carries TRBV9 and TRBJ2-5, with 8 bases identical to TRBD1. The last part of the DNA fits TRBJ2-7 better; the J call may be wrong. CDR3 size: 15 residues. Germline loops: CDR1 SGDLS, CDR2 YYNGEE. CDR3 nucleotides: TGTGCCAGCAGTGCCCTGGGACAGGCCTCCTACGAGCAGTACTTC. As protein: CASSALGQASYEQYF.

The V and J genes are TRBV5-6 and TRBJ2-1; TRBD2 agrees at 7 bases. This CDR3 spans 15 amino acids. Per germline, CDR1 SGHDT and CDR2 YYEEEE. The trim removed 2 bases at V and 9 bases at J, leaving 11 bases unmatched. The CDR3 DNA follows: TGTGCCAGCAGCTTCCCAGGACTAGGGAGGGGTGAGCAGTTCTTC. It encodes CASSFPGLGRGEQFF.

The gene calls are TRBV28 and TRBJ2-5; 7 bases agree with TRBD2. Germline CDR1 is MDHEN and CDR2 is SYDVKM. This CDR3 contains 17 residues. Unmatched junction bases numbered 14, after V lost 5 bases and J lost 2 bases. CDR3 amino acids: CASSSPTSLAEQETQYF. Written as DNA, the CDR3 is TGTGCCAGCAGTAGTCCGACGTCCCTAGCGGAGCAAGAGACCCAGTACTTC.

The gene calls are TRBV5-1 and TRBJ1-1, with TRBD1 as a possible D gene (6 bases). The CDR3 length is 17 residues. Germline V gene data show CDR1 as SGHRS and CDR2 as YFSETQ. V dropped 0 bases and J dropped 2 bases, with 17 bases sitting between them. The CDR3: CASSLVGGWGENTEAFF. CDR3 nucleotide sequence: TGCGCCAGCAGCTTGGTGGGGGGCTGGGGTGAAAACACTGAAGCTTTCTTT.

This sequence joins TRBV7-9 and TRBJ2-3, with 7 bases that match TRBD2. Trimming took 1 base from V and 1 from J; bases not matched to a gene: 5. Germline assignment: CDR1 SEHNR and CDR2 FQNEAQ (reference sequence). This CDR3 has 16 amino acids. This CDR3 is CASSLGLAERTDTQYF. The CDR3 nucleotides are TGTGCCAGCAGCTTAGGTCTAGCGGAGCGCACAGATACGCAGTATTTT.

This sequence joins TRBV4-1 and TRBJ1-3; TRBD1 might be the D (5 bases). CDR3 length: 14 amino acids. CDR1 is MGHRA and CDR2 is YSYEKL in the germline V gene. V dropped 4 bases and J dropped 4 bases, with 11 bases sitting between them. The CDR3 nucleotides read TGCGCCAGCAGCCCATCATGGGGGGGAAACACCATATATTTT. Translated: CASSPSWGGNTIYF.

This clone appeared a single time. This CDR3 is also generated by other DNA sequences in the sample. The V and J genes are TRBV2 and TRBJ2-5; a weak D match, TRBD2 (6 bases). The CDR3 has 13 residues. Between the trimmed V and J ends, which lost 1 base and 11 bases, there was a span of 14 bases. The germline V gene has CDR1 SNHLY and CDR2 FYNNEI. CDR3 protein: CASSEVLAAEQYF. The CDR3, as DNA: TGTGCCAGCAGTGAAGTGTTAGCGGCAGAGCAGTACTTC. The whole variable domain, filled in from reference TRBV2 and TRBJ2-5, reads EPEVTQTPSHQVTQMGQEVILRCVPISNHLYFYWYRQILGQKVEFLVSFYNNEISEKSEIFDDQFSVERPDGSNFTLKIRSTKLEDSAMYFCASSEVLAAEQYFGPGTRLLVL.

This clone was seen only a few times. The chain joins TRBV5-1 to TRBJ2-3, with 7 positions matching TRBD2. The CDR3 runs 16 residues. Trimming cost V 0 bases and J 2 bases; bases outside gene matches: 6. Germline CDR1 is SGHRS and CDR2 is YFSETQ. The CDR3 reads CASSLAWAGVTDTQYF. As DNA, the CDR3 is TGCGCCAGCAGCTTGGCATGGGCGGGGGTCACAGATACGCAGTATTTT. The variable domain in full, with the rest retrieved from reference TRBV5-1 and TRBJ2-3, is KAGVTQTPRYLIKTRGQQVTLSCSPISGHRSVSWYQQTPGQGLQFLFEYFSETQRNKGNFPGRFSGRQFSNSRSEMNVSTLELGDSALYLCASSLAWAGVTDTQYFGPGTRLTVL.

The CDR3 loop reads CASKRKGYEPQHF. CDR3 DNA sequence: TGTGCCAGTAAACGAAAGGGCTATGAGCCCCAGCATTTT. This chain uses TRBV19 with TRBJ1-5; D uncertain. CDR1 is LNHDA, CDR2 SQIVND, per germline (reference sequence). The CDR3 consists of 13 residues. With 7 bases removed from V and 8 bases from J, the gap between germline ends came to 15 bases.